A selection of T cell receptor beta chains follows, all from one sample in a study of T-cell reconstitution after alpha-beta-depleted transplantation in children. TCRdb re-analysed the PCR reads in MiXCR, keeping a single row per CDR3 protein. The sample shows about 22,000 distinct CDR3 sequences, 11% of them seen only once. The material was PBMCs from the stem cell graft donor, obtained from the stem cell graft. Receptor source: a human donor who donated a stem cell graft to a child with chronic granulomatous disease. Each CDR3 is given without its conserved first and last residue.

CDR3 length	J gene	V gene	CDR3 protein
12	TRBJ2-7	TRBV20-1	SAAIGTATYEQY
13	TRBJ2-2	TRBV7-2	ASSPRVRGTGELF
14	TRBJ2-3	TRBV27	ASSLIAGASTDTQY
10	TRBJ1-1	TRBV27	ASSPGHHEAF
8	TRBJ1-1	TRBV29-1	SVVNTEAF
13	TRBJ1-1	TRBV7-2	ASSLETGLNTEAF
9	TRBJ2-4	TRBV20-1	SARVYGIQY
9	TRBJ2-7	TRBV7-9	ASSSNYEQY
14	TRBJ2-7	TRBV15	ATSRLEPGQGREQY
13	TRBJ2-4	TRBV5-1	ASSLTGLAKNIQY